The present TCR beta chain was sequenced within a study of blood T cells in healthy people across ages (dated by TCRdb to between 2014 and 2016). For the study in its entirety: In model experiments, template switching captured about one uniquely barcoded TCR beta cDNA molecule for every two T cells. To track age-related changes in TCR beta repertoire diversity, the study relied on deep sequencing normalized with unique cDNA molecular identifiers. Two additional independent replicas of 1 million unique cDNA reads from the same blood draw were analyzed for two donors (one aged 18 to 30 and one aged 80 or older). Four age groups were formed from the donors: young (average approximately 16 years), middle-aged (more than 35), aged (approximately 60) and long-lived (82). To avoid experimental bias, donors of different ages were distributed randomly across sequencing lanes.

V loses 7 bases at its end and J loses 1 base; junction bases beyond the gene matches: 8. From the germline V gene, CDR1 is MNHEY and CDR2 is SVGAGI. The CDR3 has 15 amino acids, counting the end cysteine and phenylalanine. Only CDR3 DNA is held: 45 bases, read in frame from base 1. The approximately 39 donors, aged about 6 to 100 years, were systemically healthy Caucasian individuals from Russia. Ten milliliters of peripheral blood were drawn from each donor into EDTA-treated Vacutainer tubes. Ficoll-Paque density-gradient centrifugation was used to isolate PBMCs, with at least 6 million per sample. Trizol reagent was used to extract total RNA from PBMCs, with at least 6 micrograms per sample. For every donor, flow cytometry on a PBMC aliquot measured the percentage of naive CD45RAhigh/CD27high T cells. This clonotype was seen more than once but under ten times. Its antigen remains unidentified. No base qualities exist here, and no much larger clone lies one base off it.

The paper's findings and limits, for the study overall: Observed TCR beta diversity per million T cells fell roughly linearly with age, and a significant reduction was already apparent by age roughly 40. Since profiling was done on bulk unsorted PBMCs, naive and antigen-experienced compartments could not be conclusively compared. Because donor CMV infection status was unknown, age-related changes in expanded clonotypes were potentially confounded. Observed TCR beta diversity correlated strongly with the percentage of naive T cells measured by flow cytometry. Compared with the aged group, the long-lived group had more naive CD4+ T cells, fewer expanded clones and increased TCR diversity, a pattern suggesting age selection. Estimates of total diversity based on one million sequenced T cells were regarded as lower bounds and as underestimates.

The library was obtained by 5' RACE. A second PCR of roughly 6 to 11 cycles was run with a J-beta primer mix and a sample-barcoded 5' primer. A template-switch 5' adaptor carrying 12 random nucleotides introduced a unique molecular identifier onto each TCR beta cDNA molecule. At least 2.5 million CDR3-containing paired-end reads were obtained from each sample. First-strand cDNA synthesis was performed from all RNA using the Mint cDNA synthesis kit, with priming by a TRBC-specific oligonucleotide. All cDNA was treated with uracil-DNA glycosylase and then went through a first 18-cycle PCR with the universal primers M1SS and BC2_uni_R. For the original study's pipeline: Each sample was normalized by randomly selecting 1 million high-quality reads, each carrying a distinct molecular identifier. Instead of being binned into consensus sequences, reads with shared molecular identifiers were discarded. CDR3 identification, clonotype clustering and error correction used MiTCR with a Q25 quality threshold and the strictest error-elimination algorithm. A nonparametric unseen species model with Euler transformation was used to estimate lower-bound total TCR beta diversity. The public reads were run again by TCRdb, first through fastp at Q25 and then through MiXCR, and only productive beta chains were kept. Each CDR3 protein gets just one entry, which takes the most common genes and DNA from the rows behind it. The V and J calls reflect TCRdb's pipeline rather than the authors' work. The sample contains 1.5 million to 2 million distinct CDR3 sequences, around 40% of them found a single time. The ten largest clones represent roughly 24% of the sample.

The chain employs TRBV6-5 and TRBJ1-1, with 8 bases in between that match TRBD1. This TCR derives from a human donor in good health. The material sequenced was blood. The CDR3 protein is CASTNLGQGNTEAFF. The nucleotides read TGTGCCAGCACCAACCTAGGACAGGGGAACACTGAAGCTTTCTTT.